The 21 T cell receptor beta chains reported below all come from one sample, sequenced in a study of blood T cell repertoires in COVID-19. Sequencing was performed with immunoSEQ multiplex PCR; in TCRdb, only in-frame clones are kept and a portion is missing. The data show roughly 87,000 clones, with 85% to 90% seen just once and over 4% held by the top ten. The source material was peripheral blood. These receptors were taken from a man in his forties with acute or convalescent COVID-19.

This clone was observed many times. V gene TRBV2 combines with J gene TRBJ2-5, with D maybe TRBD2 (5 bases). V lost 6 bases and J 6 bases, leaving 20 bases between the germline ends. Looked up from germline, CDR1 is SNHLY and CDR2 is FYNNEI. The CDR3 loop spans 15 amino acids. The CDR3 DNA follows: TGTGCCAGCAGGGCCGGATGGGAGACGACGAAGACCCAGTACTTC. It is translated as CASRAGWETTKTQYF.

The chain has TRBV19 and TRBJ1-6, with TRBD1 as a possible D gene (6 bases). The CDR3 totals 17 residues. Germline V lookup: CDR1 LNHDA, CDR2 SQIVND (reference sequence). Trimming took 5 bases from V and 0 from J, leaving 14 bases between them. The DNA for the CDR3 is TGTGCCAGTAGTCCCCATACAGGGAGCTCCTATAATTCACCCCTCCACTTT. This sequence encodes CASSPHTGSSYNSPLHF.

This clone was observed a single time. In DNA, the CDR3 is TGCGCCAGCAGTGAAGAGGACAGGGTACGGATTGACATGCTTTGGGAGCAGTTCTTC. Its protein product is CASSEEDRVRIDMLWEQFF. The V and J genes are TRBV10-1 and TRBJ2-1; 8 nucleotides agree with TRBD1. Germline-derived CDR1 and CDR2 are WNHNN and SYGVQD (reference sequence). J was trimmed by 10 bases and V by 3 bases; bases with no gene match: 23. The CDR3 runs 19 residues.

The chain links TRBV4-2 to TRBJ1-3; 10 positions agree with TRBD1. CDR3 length: 16 residues. V lost 0 bases, J lost 8 bases, and 7 bases stayed unmatched. CDR1 LGHNA and CDR2 YNFKEQ come from the germline V gene. The CDR3, as DNA: TGTGCCAGCAGCCAAGATTCCGGACAGGGGGGGTACACCATATATTTT. This codes for CASSQDSGQGGYTIYF.

The J gene is TRBJ2-2, the V gene TRBV3-1 (or the pseudogene TRBV3-2), with 7 bases lining up with TRBD1. Looked up from germline, CDR1 is LGHDT and CDR2 is YNNKEL (reference sequence). The CDR3 is 16 residues long. Trimming removed 3 bases from V and 2 bases from J; junction bases left unmatched: 6. This CDR3 reads CASSQGTAINTGELFF. The CDR3 region has the DNA TGTGCCAGCAGCCAGGGGACAGCCATAAACACCGGGGAGCTGTTTTTT.

The gene calls are TRBV30 and TRBJ1-4, with 10 bases matching TRBD1. Germline CDR1 and CDR2: GTSNPN and SVGIG (reference sequence). Trimming at V came to 0 bases and at J to 5 bases, leaving 3 bases not matched to a gene. This CDR3 is built from 15 residues. DNA for the CDR3: TGTGCCTGGAGTGTATCGGGACAGGGGAATGAAAAACTGTTTTTT. Protein sequence: CAWSVSGQGNEKLFF.

V gene TRBV6-5 combines with J gene TRBJ2-1; D not resolved. The CDR3 covers 10 residues. Deletions cut 5 bases from V and 14 bases from J, with 10 bases between. Germline lookup yields CDR1 MNHEY and CDR2 SVGAGI. CDR3 DNA sequence: TGTGCCAGCAGTAGGCTAGAAGAGTTCTTC. Residues: CASSRLEEFF.

This clone was counted once. J is TRBJ2-1 and V is TRBV10-2, with D possibly matching TRBD2 (7 bases). This CDR3 region has 15 residues. V lost 7 bases and J 3 bases, leaving 16 bases between the germline ends. Looked up from germline, CDR1 is WSHSY and CDR2 is SAAADI. The CDR3 DNA sequence: TGCGCCAGCACCCTAGGGGGGGCCGTCTACAATGAGCAGTTCTTC. As protein: CASTLGGAVYNEQFF.

The chain joins TRBV7-9 to TRBJ2-7; the match to TRBD2 covers 13 bases. Per the germline V gene, CDR1 is SEHNR and CDR2 is FQNEAQ (reference sequence). The CDR3 length is 16 residues. Trimming cost V 0 bases and J 5 bases; bases outside gene matches: 4. The CDR3 sequence: CASSLALAGGLNEQYF. In nucleotides, the CDR3 is TGTGCCAGCAGCTTAGCACTAGCGGGAGGGTTGAACGAGCAGTACTTC.

CDR3 loop: CASNLRSSTDTQYF. The DNA of the CDR3 is TGTGCCAGTAACCTCCGGTCCAGCACAGATACGCAGTATTTT. The chain employs TRBV19 and TRBJ2-3; D not certain. Trimming pared 7 bases from V and 0 bases from J, leaving 11 bases between. The CDR3 is made up of 14 amino acids. Per germline, CDR1 LNHDA and CDR2 SQIVND (reference sequence). The whole variable domain, filled in from reference TRBV19 and TRBJ2-3, reads DGGITQSPKYLFRKEGQNVTLSCEQNLNHDAMYWYRQDPGQGLRLIYYSQIVNDFQKGDIAEGYSVSREKKESFPLTVTSAQKNPTAFYLCASNLRSSTDTQYFGPGTRLTVL.

The V gene is TRBV6-5, the J gene TRBJ2-7; 8 bases fit TRBD1. The V gene end was trimmed by 6 bases and the J gene end by 6 bases; junction bases not matched to a gene: 10. The germline V gene has CDR1 MNHEY and CDR2 SVGAGI. The CDR3 has 14 residues. CDR3 DNA sequence: TGTGCCAGCAGAACACGGACAGGGATGGGCGAGCAGTACTTC. Translation: CASRTRTGMGEQYF.

The genes are TRBV7-6 and TRBJ1-4; 10 nucleotides align to TRBD1. Trimming took 1 base from V and 8 from J; bases not matched to a gene: 13. Germline V gene data show CDR1 as SGHVS and CDR2 as FNYEAQ. This CDR3 is 18 amino acids long. The CDR3 is CASSLVPDRGRVGEKLFF. The DNA for the CDR3 is TGTGCCAGCAGCTTAGTTCCTGACAGGGGGCGAGTGGGAGAAAAACTGTTTTTT.

This rearrangement joins TRBV5-5 to TRBJ1-1, with D hard to call. Trimming cost V 3 bases and J 1 base, with 13 bases left between them. The CDR3 is 15 residues long. The germline V gene encodes CDR1 SGHKS and CDR2 YYEKEE (reference sequence). The DNA for the CDR3 is TGTGCCAGCAGCTCCCGGACGGGGAGGAACACTGAAGCTTTCTTT. As protein: CASSSRTGRNTEAFF.

The V call is TRBV3-1 (or the pseudogene TRBV3-2), the J call TRBJ2-1; TRBD1 is a possible D gene (6 bases). CDR1 and CDR2 from the germline V gene are LGHDT and YNNKEL (reference sequence). This CDR3 is built from 15 residues. V lost 0 bases to trimming and J lost 10 bases, with 16 bases between them. CDR3 loop: CASSQEFRGSEEQFF. The CDR3 DNA sequence: TGTGCCAGCAGCCAAGAGTTCAGGGGATCGGAAGAGCAGTTCTTC.

This clone has more than one count but fewer than ten. This rearrangement joins TRBV19 to TRBJ1-5; 7 nucleotides match TRBD1. V lost 5 bases, J lost 8 bases, and 3 bases stayed unmatched. The CDR3 is 12 residues long. Looked up from germline, CDR1 is LNHDA and CDR2 is SQIVND (reference sequence). The CDR3 DNA sequence: TGTGCCAGTAGTTTTGGACAGGAGCCCCAGCATTTT. This gives the protein CASSFGQEPQHF.

The rearrangement links TRBV5-1 to TRBJ1-2, with TRBD1 matching 9 bases. This CDR3 spans 15 amino acids. V trimming: 3 bases; J trimming: 3 bases; junction bases outside the gene matches: 6. CDR1 is SGHRS, CDR2 YFSETQ, per germline. CDR3 in DNA: TGCGCCAGCAGCTCCTCCGGGACAGGGTACTATGGCTACACCTTC. It specifies CASSSSGTGYYGYTF.

The gene calls are TRBV9 and TRBJ2-4; TRBD2 matches at 10 bases. V shed 4 bases and J 7 bases; nucleotides not matched to a gene: 8. Germline assignment: CDR1 SGDLS and CDR2 YYNGEE. The length of the CDR3 is 15 residues. Here the CDR3 reads CASSYLAGEGNIQYF. CDR3 DNA: TGTGCCAGCAGCTATCTAGCGGGGGAGGGGAACATTCAGTACTTC.

The genes are TRBV19 and TRBJ1-5, with TRBD1 matching 7 bases. The trim removed 6 bases at V and 6 bases at J, leaving 8 bases unmatched. The germline V gene encodes CDR1 LNHDA and CDR2 SQIVND (reference sequence). The CDR3 runs to 14 residues. The CDR3 protein is CASRPDRDSQPQHF. The CDR3 DNA follows: TGTGCCAGTAGGCCTGACAGGGACAGTCAGCCCCAGCATTTT.

The chain has TRBV12-5 and TRBJ2-1; 8 nucleotides align to TRBD2. The germline V gene has CDR1 LGHNT and CDR2 FRNRAP. The CDR3 consists of 15 residues. Trimming took 1 base from V and 8 from J; bases not matched to a gene: 7. CDR3 sequence (DNA): TGTGCTAGTGGTTTGGACGGGAGGGCCTTTGATGAGCAGTTCTTC. Its protein is CASGLDGRAFDEQFF.

This chain connects TRBV10-3 to TRBJ2-2; the D gene is possibly TRBD1 (6 bases). V lost 0 bases and J 5 bases, leaving 13 bases between the germline ends. CDR3 length: 16 amino acids. The V gene's germline CDR1 is ENHRY and CDR2 SYGVKD. The CDR3 loop is CAISESIVQGTGELFF. CDR3 nucleotides: TGTGCCATCAGTGAGTCGATCGTGCAGGGGACCGGGGAGCTGTTTTTT.

This CDR3 reads CASSPLTSGSYEQYF. In DNA, the CDR3 is TGTGCCAGCAGCCCGCTCACTAGCGGCTCCTACGAGCAGTACTTC. The chain employs TRBV7-8 and TRBJ2-7; 8 bases are a match to TRBD2. J lost 0 bases, V lost 5 bases, and 6 bases had no gene match. Germline V gene data show CDR1 as SGHVS and CDR2 as FQNEAQ. The CDR3 loop spans 15 amino acids.